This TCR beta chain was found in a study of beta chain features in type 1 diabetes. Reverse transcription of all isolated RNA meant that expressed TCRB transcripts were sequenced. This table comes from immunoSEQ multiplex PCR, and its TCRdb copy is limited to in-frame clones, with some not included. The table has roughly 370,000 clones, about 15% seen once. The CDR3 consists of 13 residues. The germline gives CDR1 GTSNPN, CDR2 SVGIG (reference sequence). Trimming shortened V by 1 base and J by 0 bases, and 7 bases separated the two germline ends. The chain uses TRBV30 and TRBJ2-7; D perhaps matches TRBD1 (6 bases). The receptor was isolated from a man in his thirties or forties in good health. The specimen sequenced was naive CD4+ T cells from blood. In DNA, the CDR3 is TGTGCCTGGAGTGGGGACAACTCCTACGAGCAGTACGTC. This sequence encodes CAWSGDNSYEQYV.